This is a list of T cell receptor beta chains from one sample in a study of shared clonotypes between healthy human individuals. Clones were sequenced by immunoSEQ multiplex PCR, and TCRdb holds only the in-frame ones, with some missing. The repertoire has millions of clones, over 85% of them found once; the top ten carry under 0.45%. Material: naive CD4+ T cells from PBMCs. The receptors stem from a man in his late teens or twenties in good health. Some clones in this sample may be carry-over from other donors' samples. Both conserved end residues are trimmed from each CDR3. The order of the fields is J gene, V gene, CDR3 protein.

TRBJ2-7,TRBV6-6,ASSYRGGQRSYEQY
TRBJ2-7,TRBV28,ASSPPGLRLYEQY
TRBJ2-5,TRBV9,ASSVVGSQETQY
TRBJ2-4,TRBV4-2,ASSRGGYLVVGNIQY
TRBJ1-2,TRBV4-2,ASSPSGTGNYGYT
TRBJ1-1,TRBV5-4,ASSSYRGEGNTEAF
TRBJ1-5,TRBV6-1,ASVDRNSNQPQH
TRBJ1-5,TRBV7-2,ASSLNWWDHQPQH
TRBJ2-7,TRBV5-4,ASSLAVVGGSREQY
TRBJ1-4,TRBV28,ASSLAGATNEKLF